The clone carrying this TCR beta chain has a count of ten or more. The junction does not match germline at one end; this may be a read error. The source of the sample is a study of tumor-infiltrating lymphocytes in glioblastoma multiforme. The CDR3 runs to 16 residues. CDR1 and CDR2 from the germline V gene are SGHAT and FQNNGV. TCRB libraries came from RNA via three nested multiplex PCR rounds. TCRdb re-called the multiplex PCR reads with MiXCR, one entry per CDR3 protein. The repertoire includes about 10,000 distinct CDR3 sequences, about 70% of them detected once, and approximately 28% sits in the top ten.

The clonotype was recovered from a male donor with glioblastoma. The chain carries TRBV11-2 and TRBJ2-1; 7 bases fit TRBD2. Sequenced sample: brain tumor tissue. The CDR3 nucleotides read TGTGCCAGCAGCCGCGACGGGGGGAAGGTCAACAATGAGCGGTTCTTC. Protein product: CASSRDGGKVNNERFF.